This record looks at one T cell receptor (beta chain) sequence and its context. The sample originates from a study of T cells in Graves' hyperthyroidism and ophthalmopathy. The CDR3 covers 16 residues. V dropped 5 bases and J dropped 6; count of bases not matched to a gene: 9. The germline gives CDR1 SGHVS, CDR2 FQNEAQ. TCR beta CDR3 sequences were amplified from RNA transcripts. The HTBI primer set was used in a first-round RT-PCR of the TCR CDR3. TCRdb ran MiXCR on the multiplex PCR reads and lists one entry per CDR3 protein. The sample lists a few hundred thousand distinct CDR3 sequences, about 15% seen once, with 15% to 20% in the top ten.

The chain combines TRBV7-8 with TRBJ2-2; 10 bases are a match to TRBD2. This receptor was obtained from a woman between 18 and 29 years old with Graves' ophthalmopathy. The specimen sequenced was blood. The CDR3 DNA reads as TGTGCCAGCAGCCCGAGTGGGCTAGCGGGAGCCGGGGAGCTGTTTTTT. It is translated as CASSPSGLAGAGELFF.